These 8 T cell receptor beta chains were all obtained from the same sample, sequenced in a study of T cell repertoires in cytomegalovirus infection. These receptors have no identified antigens. In TCRdb, the reads were re-called with MiXCR into one record per CDR3 protein. The sample has 370,000 or so distinct CDR3 sequences, roughly a third seen once. The input for sequencing was cultured PBMCs, taken from culture after CMV antigen stimulation. These TCRs come from a human donor in good health (CMV status not recorded). Some clones in this sample may be carry-over from other donors' samples.

The chain carries TRBV5-1 and TRBJ1-4; D gene unclear. Germline assignment: CDR1 SGHRS and CDR2 YFSETQ. Between the trimmed V and J ends, which lost 0 bases and 8 bases, there was a span of 11 bases. CDR3 length equals 14 residues. Written as DNA, the CDR3 is TGCGCCAGCAGCTTGGGGGCAGTACGCGAAAAACTGTTTTTT. Translation: CASSLGAVREKLFF.

This clonotype showed up many times. The J gene is TRBJ1-4, the V gene TRBV7-2; D unresolved. In germline, CDR1 is SGHTA, CDR2 FQGNSA. With 6 bases removed from V and 5 bases from J, the gap between germline ends came to 7 bases. CDR3 length: 12 amino acids. CDR3 sequence: CASRGLNEKLFF. For the CDR3, the DNA is TGTGCCAGCAGGGGATTGAATGAAAAACTGTTTTTT.

DNA of the CDR3: TGCAGTGCCAACCCAGTTAACTATGGCTACACCTTC. Translation: CSANPVNYGYTF. The chain recombines TRBV20-1 with TRBJ1-2; D is uncertain. There are 12 residues in the CDR3. Germline V CDR1 and CDR2: DFQATT, SNEGSKA (reference sequence). Trimming stripped 6 bases from V and 1 base from J, with 9 bases between.

This clonotype was counted a few times. CDR3 sequence: CASSPQGRYGYTF. The CDR3 DNA reads TGTGCCAGCAGCCCACAGGGGAGGTATGGCTACACCTTC. V gene TRBV7-2 combines with J gene TRBJ1-2, with 7 positions matching TRBD1. The length of the CDR3 is 13 residues. The V gene's germline CDR1 is SGHTA and CDR2 FQGNSA. Trimming took 5 bases from V and 5 from J; bases not matched to a gene: 5.

The genes are TRBV5-4 and TRBJ2-3; no firm D call. Germline V gene sequence: CDR1 SGHNT, CDR2 YYREEE (reference sequence). The CDR3 covers 14 residues. V was clipped by 0 bases and J by 1 base, with 6 bases between them. This chain's CDR3 is CASSLVSGTDTQYF. In DNA form, the CDR3 reads TGTGCCAGCAGCTTGGTGTCCGGCACAGATACGCAGTATTTT.

V is TRBV6-1 and J is TRBJ2-7; 9 positions match TRBD1. There are 15 residues in the CDR3. CDR1 and CDR2 from the germline V gene are MNHNS and SASEGT. V trimming: 6 bases; J trimming: 4 bases; junction bases outside the gene matches: 10. The CDR3 protein is CASSRPGQGRYEQYF. CDR3 bases: TGTGCCAGCAGCCGCCCTGGACAGGGGAGATACGAGCAGTACTTC.

The chain couples TRBV7-2 to TRBJ2-3; TRBD2 matches at 7 bases. After removal of 1 base from V and 5 bases from J, the junction contained 9 bases not matched to a gene. The CDR3 runs 16 residues. Germline assignment: CDR1 SGHTA and CDR2 FQGNSA. The chain's CDR3 is CASSLEGGSYLDTQYF. DNA of the CDR3: TGTGCCAGCAGCTTAGAAGGCGGGAGTTATCTAGATACGCAGTATTTT.

The rearrangement links TRBV19 to TRBJ1-2; D gene ambiguous. V lost 7 bases, J lost 2 bases, and 17 bases lay in between. CDR3 length equals 15 residues. From germline, CDR1 is LNHDA and CDR2 SQIVND (reference sequence). CDR3 sequence: CASTEGRQFNYGYTF. CDR3 DNA sequence: TGTGCCAGTACCGAGGGTCGGCAGTTCAACTATGGCTACACCTTC.